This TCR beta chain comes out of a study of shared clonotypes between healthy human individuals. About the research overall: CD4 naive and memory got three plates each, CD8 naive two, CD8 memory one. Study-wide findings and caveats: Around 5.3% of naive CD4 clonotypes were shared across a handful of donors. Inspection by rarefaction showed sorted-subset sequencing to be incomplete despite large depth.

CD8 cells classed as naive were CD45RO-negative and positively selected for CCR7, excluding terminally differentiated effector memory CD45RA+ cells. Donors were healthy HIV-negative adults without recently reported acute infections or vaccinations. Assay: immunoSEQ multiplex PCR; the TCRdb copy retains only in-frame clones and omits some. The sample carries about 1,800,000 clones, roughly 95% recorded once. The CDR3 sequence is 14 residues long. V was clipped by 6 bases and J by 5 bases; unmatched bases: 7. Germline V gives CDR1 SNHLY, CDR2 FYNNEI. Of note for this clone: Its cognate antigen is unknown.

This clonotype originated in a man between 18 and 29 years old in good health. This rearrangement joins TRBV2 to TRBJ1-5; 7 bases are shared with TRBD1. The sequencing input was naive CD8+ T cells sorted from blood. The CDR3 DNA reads TGTGCCAGCAGCTACAGGGGTGGTGATCAGCCCCAGCATTTT. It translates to CASSYRGGDQPQHF. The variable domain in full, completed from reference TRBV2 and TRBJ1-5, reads EPEVTQTPSHQVTQMGQEVILRCVPISNHLYFYWYRQILGQKVEFLVSFYNNEISEKSEIFDDQFSVERPDGSNFTLKIRSTKLEDSAMYFCASSYRGGDQPQHFGDGTRLSIL.